Listed below are T cell receptor beta chains from one sample, sequenced in a study of Ad26.COV2.S vaccination and SARS-CoV-2 variants. Using immunoSEQ multiplex PCR, the repertoire was profiled, and TCRdb retains in-frame clones only, with some absent. This table has about 680,000 clones, around 89% appearing once. Sequencing was performed on peripheral blood, taken in a trial of Ad26.COV2.S vaccine versus placebo. These receptors all stem from a person between 18 and 65 years old who received the Ad26.COV2.S COVID-19 vaccine or a placebo. CDR3s include the opening cysteine and the closing phenylalanine or tryptophan. A D gene is named only where the DNA matches it firmly. Expanded clones are given a class, and other clones once, few, many or no size at all.

abundance	v_gene	d_gene	j_gene	CDR3nt	CDR3aa
-	TRBV5-1	-	TRBJ1-4	TGCGCCAGCAGCTTCGAACCTACCGGGACGGCAAATGAAAAACTGTTTTTT	CASSFEPTGTANEKLFF
-	TRBV3-1/TRBV3-2	-	TRBJ2-1	TGTGCCAGCAGCCGCAGAATAGTGAGCGCGGACTCAACCTCCAATGAGCAGTTCTTC	CASSRRIVSADSTSNEQFF
once	TRBV5-1	-	TRBJ2-6	TGCGCCAGCAGCTTGAGAGTCTCTGGGGCCAACGTCCTGACTTTC	CASSLRVSGANVLTF
-	TRBV30	-	TRBJ1-6	TGTGCCTGGAGTCTCCTAGCAGCCAATTCACCCCTCCACTTT	CAWSLLAANSPLHF
-	TRBV30	-	TRBJ2-2	TGTGCCTGGAGTGTACGCAGGGAGGACACCGGGGAGCTGTTTTTT	CAWSVRREDTGELFF
-	TRBV19	TRBD2	TRBJ2-7	TGTGCCAGTAGTGTCGGGAGGGACGAGCAGTACTTC	CASSVGRDEQYF
once	TRBV4-1	-	TRBJ1-5	TGCGCCAGCAGCCAGCCTCCCCCGGTTAGGGGGAATCGACAGCCCCAGCATTTT	CASSQPPPVRGNRQPQHF
-	TRBV15	TRBD2	TRBJ2-1	TGTGCCACCAGCAGAGATGGTGCAGCGGGGGTCTACAATGAGCAGTTCTTC	CATSRDGAAGVYNEQFF
-	TRBV18	-	TRBJ2-7	TGTGCCAGCTCACCTGCAGGTTTCTACGAGCAGTACTTC	CASSPAGFYEQYF
-	TRBV5-1	-	TRBJ2-1	TGCGCCAGCAGATTAACACAACTCTCCTACAATGAGCAGTTCTTC	CASRLTQLSYNEQFF
-	TRBV19	-	TRBJ1-2	TGTGCCAGTAGTATCCCCAGGGACTATGGCTACACCTTC	CASSIPRDYGYTF
-	TRBV18	TRBD1	TRBJ2-7	TGTGCCAGCTCACCACCGACAGGGACCTACGAGCAGTACTTC	CASSPPTGTYEQYF
-	TRBV12-3/TRBV12-4	TRBD1	TRBJ1-2	TGTGCCAGCAGTACAGGGGAGAACTATGGCTACACCTTC	CASSTGENYGYTF
-	TRBV2	-	TRBJ2-2	TGTGCCAGCAGTCCGTCTCGGTCCCGGAACGGGGAGCTGTTTTTT	CASSPSRSRNGELFF
-	TRBV30	-	TRBJ2-7	TGTGCCTGGAGTTCGCTAGGAAGCTCCTACGAGCAGTACTTC	CAWSSLGSSYEQYF
-	TRBV7-2	TRBD2	TRBJ2-3	TGTGCCAGCAGCTTAGTAGCGGGGGGCACAAATACGCAGTATTTT	CASSLVAGGTNTQYF
-	TRBV23-1	TRBD2	TRBJ2-1	TGCGCCAGCAAAGTTGGCGGGAGGGACGGTGAGCAGTTCTTC	CASKVGGRDGEQFF
-	TRBV25-1	-	TRBJ1-1	TGTGCCAGCAGTGAATCTGGCAGGAGAGAGAACACTGAAGCTTTCTTT	CASSESGRRENTEAFF
-	TRBV3-1/TRBV3-2	-	TRBJ2-3	TGTGCCAGCAGCCAAGAAGGACACGGTGATACGCAGTATTTT	CASSQEGHGDTQYF
-	TRBV24-1	TRBD2	TRBJ2-3	TGTGCCACCAGTGTCCGGGGGGAGAGTACGCAGTATTTT	CATSVRGESTQYF
-	TRBV7-9	TRBD1	TRBJ1-5	TGTGCCAGCAGCTTAGGGGACAGGGGGAGCAATCAGCCCCAGCATTTT	CASSLGDRGSNQPQHF
-	TRBV29-1	-	TRBJ1-1	TGCAGCGTAACCGGGACACTGAACACTGAAGCTTTCTTT	CSVTGTLNTEAFF
-	TRBV4-1	-	TRBJ1-4	TGCGCCAGCAGCCAAGATGCGACAAGCACAACTAATGAAAAACTGTTTTTT	CASSQDATSTTNEKLFF
-	TRBV6-5	-	TRBJ1-4	TGTGCCAGCAGTTACTGGGGAGGCGGGGAGGAAAAACTGTTTTTT	CASSYWGGGEEKLFF
-	TRBV11-2	TRBD1	TRBJ1-3	TGTGCCAGCAGCTTAGGACAGGGGGCTGGAAACACCATATATTTT	CASSLGQGAGNTIYF
-	TRBV10-3	-	TRBJ1-1	TGTGCCATCAGTGAACCCCACTTGAACACTGAAGCTTTCTTT	CAISEPHLNTEAFF
-	TRBV6-5	-	TRBJ1-3	TGTGCCAGCAGTTACTCGATAGGCTTTGGAAACACCATATATTTT	CASSYSIGFGNTIYF
-	TRBV7-9	-	TRBJ2-6	TGTGCCAGCAGCCCGAGGCAGGGCTCTGGGGCCAACGTCCTGACTTTC	CASSPRQGSGANVLTF
-	TRBV6-2/TRBV6-3	-	TRBJ2-7	TGTGCCAGCAGTAACCGATACGAGCAGTACTTC	CASSNRYEQYF
-	TRBV24-1	TRBD2	TRBJ2-1	TGTGCCACCAGTGATTTGAGAAGCGGGAGGGCCCTCTATGAGCAGTTCTTC	CATSDLRSGRALYEQFF
-	TRBV9	-	TRBJ1-1	TGTGCCAGCAGGCCAGGGGTTGTGAACACTGAAGCTTTCTTT	CASRPGVVNTEAFF
once	TRBV13	-	TRBJ2-1	TGTGCCAGCAGCTTAGATTCCGGAAATGAGCAGTTCTTC	CASSLDSGNEQFF
-	TRBV2	-	TRBJ2-7	TGTGCCAGCAGTTTCTCGGACTACGAGCAGTACTTC	CASSFSDYEQYF
-	TRBV19	-	TRBJ2-7	TGTGCCAGTAGTATAGGCGGAAACTTGGGTAGGTACGAGCAGTACTTC	CASSIGGNLGRYEQYF
-	TRBV29-1	-	TRBJ2-1	TGCAGCGCAAGCGGGCGGGAGCAGTTCTTC	CSASGREQFF
-	TRBV3-1/TRBV3-2	TRBD2	TRBJ2-1	TGTGCCAGCAGCCATACCGGGACTAGCGGGAGCTCCTACAATGAGCAGTTCTTC	CASSHTGTSGSSYNEQFF
-	TRBV18	-	TRBJ1-1	TGTGCCAGCTCACCATTTGACCAGAACACTGAAGCTTTCTTT	CASSPFDQNTEAFF
-	TRBV7-9	-	TRBJ2-5	TGTGCCAGCACGTCGCGGGTTATAGAGACCCAGTACTTC	CASTSRVIETQYF
-	TRBV7-2	-	TRBJ2-1	TGTGCCAGCTGCTTAGATCGGAGGGAGCAGTTCTTC	CASCLDRREQFF
-	TRBV27	TRBD2	TRBJ2-5	TGTGCCAGCAGTGTCGGTCTAGCGGGGGGCCCTGAGGCGGAGACCCAGTACTTC	CASSVGLAGGPEAETQYF